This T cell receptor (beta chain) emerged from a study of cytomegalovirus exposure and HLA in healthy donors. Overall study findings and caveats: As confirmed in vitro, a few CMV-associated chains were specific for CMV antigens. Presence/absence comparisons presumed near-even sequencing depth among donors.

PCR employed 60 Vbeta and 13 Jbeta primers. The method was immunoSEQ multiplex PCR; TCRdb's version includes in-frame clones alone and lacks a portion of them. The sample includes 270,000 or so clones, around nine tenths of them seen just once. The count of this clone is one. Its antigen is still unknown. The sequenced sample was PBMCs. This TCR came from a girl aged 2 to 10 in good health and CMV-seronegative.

The CDR3 is CASSYGQGARGYTF. The DNA of the CDR3 is TGTGCCAGCAGTTATGGGCAGGGGGCCCGCGGCTACACCTTC. This chain links TRBV6-5 with TRBJ1-2; TRBD1 matches 8 bases. This CDR3 has 14 amino acids. Germline CDR1 MNHEY, CDR2 SVGAGI. V lost 3 bases to trimming and J lost 8 bases; unmatched junction nucleotides: 8.